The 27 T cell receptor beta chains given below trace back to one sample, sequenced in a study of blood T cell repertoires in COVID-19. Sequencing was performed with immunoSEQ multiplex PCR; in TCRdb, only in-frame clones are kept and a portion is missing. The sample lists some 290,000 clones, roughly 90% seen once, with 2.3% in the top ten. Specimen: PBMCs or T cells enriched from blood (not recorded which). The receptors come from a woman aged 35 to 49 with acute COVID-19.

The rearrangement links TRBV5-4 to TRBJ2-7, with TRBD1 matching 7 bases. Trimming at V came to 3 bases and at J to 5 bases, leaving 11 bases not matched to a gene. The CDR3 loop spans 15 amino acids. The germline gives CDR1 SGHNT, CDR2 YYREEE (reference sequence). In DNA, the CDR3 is TGTGCCAGCAGCTCAGTTTTCCAGGGGGTGGACGAGCAGTACTTC. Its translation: CASSSVFQGVDEQYF.

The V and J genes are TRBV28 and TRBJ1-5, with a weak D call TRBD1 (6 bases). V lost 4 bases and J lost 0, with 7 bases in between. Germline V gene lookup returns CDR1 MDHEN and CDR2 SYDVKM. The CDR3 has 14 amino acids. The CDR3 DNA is TGTGCCAGCAGTTACAGGGATAGCAATCAGCCCCAGCATTTT. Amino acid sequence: CASSYRDSNQPQHF.

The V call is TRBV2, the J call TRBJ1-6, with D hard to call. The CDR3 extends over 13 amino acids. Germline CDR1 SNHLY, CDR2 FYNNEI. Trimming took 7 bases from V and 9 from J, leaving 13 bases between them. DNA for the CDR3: TGTGCCAGCACCGGGGATCTGAGTTCACCCCTCCACTTT. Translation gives CASTGDLSSPLHF.

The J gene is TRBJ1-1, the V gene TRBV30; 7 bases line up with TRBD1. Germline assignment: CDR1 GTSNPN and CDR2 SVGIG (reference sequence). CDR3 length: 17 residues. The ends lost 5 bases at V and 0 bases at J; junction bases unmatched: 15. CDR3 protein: CAWLEQGLWVVNTEAFF. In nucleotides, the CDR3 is TGTGCCTGGCTCGAACAGGGGTTGTGGGTAGTGAACACTGAAGCTTTCTTT.

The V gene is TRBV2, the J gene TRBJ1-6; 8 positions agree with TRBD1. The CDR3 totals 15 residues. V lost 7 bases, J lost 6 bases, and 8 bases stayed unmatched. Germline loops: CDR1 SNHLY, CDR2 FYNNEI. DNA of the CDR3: TGTGCCAGCACCCGGACAGGGAATAGTAATTCACCCCTCCACTTT. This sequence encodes CASTRTGNSNSPLHF.

The CDR3, as DNA: TGTGCCAGCAGCTTACGACAGGGGGGAACCATCTCTGGGGCCAACGTCCTGACTTTC. Residues: CASSLRQGGTISGANVLTF. This chain uses TRBV4-2 with TRBJ2-6; 9 bases map to TRBD1. The CDR3 runs 19 residues. Looked up from germline, CDR1 is LGHNA and CDR2 is YNFKEQ. Trimming took 5 bases from V and 0 from J; bases not matched to a gene: 11.

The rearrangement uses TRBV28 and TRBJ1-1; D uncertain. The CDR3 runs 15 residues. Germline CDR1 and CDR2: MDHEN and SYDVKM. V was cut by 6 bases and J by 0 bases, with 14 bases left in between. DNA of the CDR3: TGTGCCAGCAGAACGCATGGACTGATGAACACTGAAGCTTTCTTT. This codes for CASRTHGLMNTEAFF.

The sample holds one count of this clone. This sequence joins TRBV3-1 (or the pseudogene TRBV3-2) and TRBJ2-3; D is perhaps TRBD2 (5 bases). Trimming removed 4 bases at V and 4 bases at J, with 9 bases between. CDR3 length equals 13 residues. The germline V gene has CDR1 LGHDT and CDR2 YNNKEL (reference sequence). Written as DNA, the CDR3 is TGTGCCAGCAGCCTACGGGGTGCAGATACGCAGTATTTT. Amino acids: CASSLRGADTQYF.

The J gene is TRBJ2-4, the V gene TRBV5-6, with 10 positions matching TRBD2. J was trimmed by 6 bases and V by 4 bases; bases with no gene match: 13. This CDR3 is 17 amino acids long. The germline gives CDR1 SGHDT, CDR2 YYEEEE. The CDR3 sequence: CASSPALIAGGRNIQYF. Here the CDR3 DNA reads TGTGCCAGCAGCCCCGCCTTGATAGCGGGAGGTCGAAACATTCAGTACTTC.

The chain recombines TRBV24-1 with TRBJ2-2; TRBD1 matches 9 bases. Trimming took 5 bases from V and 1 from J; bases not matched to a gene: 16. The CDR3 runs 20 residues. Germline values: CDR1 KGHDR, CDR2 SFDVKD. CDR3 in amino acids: CATSATSGQGPSWNTGELFF. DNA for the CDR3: TGTGCCACCAGTGCCACCTCGGGACAGGGCCCTTCTTGGAACACCGGGGAGCTGTTTTTT.

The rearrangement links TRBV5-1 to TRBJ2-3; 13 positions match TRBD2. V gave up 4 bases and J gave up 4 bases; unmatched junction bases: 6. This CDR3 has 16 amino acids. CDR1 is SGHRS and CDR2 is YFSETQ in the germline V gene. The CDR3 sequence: CASSVLAGGQSDTQYF. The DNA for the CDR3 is TGCGCCAGCAGCGTACTAGCGGGGGGGCAATCAGATACGCAGTATTTT. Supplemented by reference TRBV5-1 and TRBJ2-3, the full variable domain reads KAGVTQTPRYLIKTRGQQVTLSCSPISGHRSVSWYQQTPGQGLQFLFEYFSETQRNKGNFPGRFSGRQFSNSRSEMNVSTLELGDSALYLCASSVLAGGQSDTQYFGPGTRLTVL.

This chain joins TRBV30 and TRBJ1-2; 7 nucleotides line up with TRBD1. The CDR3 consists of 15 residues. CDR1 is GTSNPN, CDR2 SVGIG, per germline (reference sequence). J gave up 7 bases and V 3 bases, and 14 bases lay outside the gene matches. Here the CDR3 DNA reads TGTGCCTGGAGAGTGAAGGGGGCCGGGGAGCGTGGCTACACCTTC. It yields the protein CAWRVKGAGERGYTF.

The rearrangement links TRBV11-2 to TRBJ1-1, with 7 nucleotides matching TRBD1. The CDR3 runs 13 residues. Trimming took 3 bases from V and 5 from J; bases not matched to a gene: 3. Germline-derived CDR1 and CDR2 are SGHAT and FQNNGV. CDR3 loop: CASSFSGGTEAFF. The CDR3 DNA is TGTGCCAGCAGCTTTTCAGGGGGGACTGAAGCTTTCTTT.

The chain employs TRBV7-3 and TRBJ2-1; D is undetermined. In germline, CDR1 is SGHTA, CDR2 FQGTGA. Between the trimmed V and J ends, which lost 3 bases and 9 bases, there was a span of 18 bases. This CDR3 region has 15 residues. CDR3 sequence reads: CASSLSESGTTEQFF. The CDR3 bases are TGTGCCAGCAGCTTGAGCGAGTCCGGTACAACTGAGCAGTTCTTC.

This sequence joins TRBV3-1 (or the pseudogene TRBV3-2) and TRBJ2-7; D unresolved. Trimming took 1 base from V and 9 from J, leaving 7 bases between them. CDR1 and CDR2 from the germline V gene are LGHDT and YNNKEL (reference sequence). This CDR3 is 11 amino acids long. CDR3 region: CASSQGTGQYF. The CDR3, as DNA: TGTGCCAGCAGCCAAGGTACGGGGCAGTACTTC.

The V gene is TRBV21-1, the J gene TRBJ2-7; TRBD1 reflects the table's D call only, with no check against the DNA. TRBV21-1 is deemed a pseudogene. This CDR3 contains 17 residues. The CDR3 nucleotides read TGTGCCAGCAGCGAGGGGAGACAGGTCCAGAGCTCCTACGAGCAGTACTTC. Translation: CASSEGRQVQSSYEQYF.

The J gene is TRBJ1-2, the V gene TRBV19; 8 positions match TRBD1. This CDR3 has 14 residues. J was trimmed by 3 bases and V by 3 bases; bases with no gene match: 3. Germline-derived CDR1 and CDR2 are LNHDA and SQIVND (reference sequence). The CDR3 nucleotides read TGTGCCAGTAGTATTGACAGGGGATACTATGGCTACACCTTC. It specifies CASSIDRGYYGYTF.

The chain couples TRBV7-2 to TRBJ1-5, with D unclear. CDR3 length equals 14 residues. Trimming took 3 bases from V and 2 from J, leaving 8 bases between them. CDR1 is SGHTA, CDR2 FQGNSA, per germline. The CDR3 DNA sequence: TGTGCCAGCAGCTTTAGGCAGGGCAATCAGCCCCAGCATTTT. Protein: CASSFRQGNQPQHF.

DNA of the CDR3: TGTGCCAGTAGTATAAGTCGAGGGGATACGCAGTATTTT. It encodes CASSISRGDTQYF. The gene calls are TRBV19 and TRBJ2-3; tentatively, D is TRBD2 (5 bases). Germline CDR1 LNHDA, CDR2 SQIVND (reference sequence). This CDR3 spans 13 amino acids. The ends were cut back, 2 bases at V and 6 bases at J, with 9 bases in the middle.

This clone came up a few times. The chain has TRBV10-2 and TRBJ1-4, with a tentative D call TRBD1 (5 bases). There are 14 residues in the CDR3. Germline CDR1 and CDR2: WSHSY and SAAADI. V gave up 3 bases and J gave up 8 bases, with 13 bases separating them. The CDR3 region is CASSDDRSEEKLFF. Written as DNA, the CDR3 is TGCGCCAGCAGTGACGACAGATCCGAAGAAAAACTGTTTTTT.

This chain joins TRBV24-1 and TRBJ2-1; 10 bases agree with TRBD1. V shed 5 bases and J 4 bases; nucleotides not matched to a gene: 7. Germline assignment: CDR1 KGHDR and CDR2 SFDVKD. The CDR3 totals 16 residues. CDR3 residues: CATSGNDRGQYNEQFF. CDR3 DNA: TGTGCCACCAGTGGAAACGACAGGGGGCAATACAATGAGCAGTTCTTC.

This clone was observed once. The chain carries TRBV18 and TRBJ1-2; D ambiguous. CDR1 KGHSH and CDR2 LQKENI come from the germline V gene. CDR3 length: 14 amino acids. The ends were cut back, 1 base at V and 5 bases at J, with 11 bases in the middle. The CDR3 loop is CASSPLTETYGYTF. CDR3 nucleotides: TGTGCCAGCTCACCACTAACAGAAACTTATGGCTACACCTTC.

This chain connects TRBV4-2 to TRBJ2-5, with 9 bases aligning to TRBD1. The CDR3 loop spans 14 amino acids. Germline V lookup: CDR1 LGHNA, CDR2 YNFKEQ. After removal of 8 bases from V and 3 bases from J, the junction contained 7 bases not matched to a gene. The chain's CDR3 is CASRQGGAEETQYF. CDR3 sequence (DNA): TGTGCCAGCCGACAGGGGGGGGCCGAAGAGACCCAGTACTTC.

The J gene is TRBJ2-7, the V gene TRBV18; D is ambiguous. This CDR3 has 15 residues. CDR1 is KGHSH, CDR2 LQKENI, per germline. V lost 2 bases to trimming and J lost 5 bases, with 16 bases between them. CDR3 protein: CASSPIAISLDEQYF. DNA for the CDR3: TGTGCCAGCTCACCAATAGCCATCTCCTTGGACGAGCAGTACTTC.

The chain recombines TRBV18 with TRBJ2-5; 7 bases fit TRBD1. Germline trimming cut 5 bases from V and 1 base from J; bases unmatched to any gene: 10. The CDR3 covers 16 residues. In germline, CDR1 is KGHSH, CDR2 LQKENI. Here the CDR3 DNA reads TGTGCCAGCTCAACCTTGACAGGGTCCTCCCAAGAGACCCAGTACTTC. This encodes CASSTLTGSSQETQYF.

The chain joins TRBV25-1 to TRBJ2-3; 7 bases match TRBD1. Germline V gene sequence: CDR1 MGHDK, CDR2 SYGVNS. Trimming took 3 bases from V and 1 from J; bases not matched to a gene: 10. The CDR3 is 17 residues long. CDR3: CASSEYGQGVGTDTQYF. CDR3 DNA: TGTGCCAGCAGTGAGTATGGCCAGGGGGTAGGCACAGATACGCAGTATTTT. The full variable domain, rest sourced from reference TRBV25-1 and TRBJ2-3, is EADIYQTPRYLVIGTGKKITLECSQTMGHDKMYWYQQDPGMELHLIHYSYGVNSTEKGDLSSESTVSRIRTEHFPLTLESARPSHTSQYLCASSEYGQGVGTDTQYFGPGTRLTVL.

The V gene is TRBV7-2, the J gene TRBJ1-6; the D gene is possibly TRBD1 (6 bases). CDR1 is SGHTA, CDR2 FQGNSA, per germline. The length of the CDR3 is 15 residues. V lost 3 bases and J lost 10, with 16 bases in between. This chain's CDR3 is CASSFNRDNRSPLHF. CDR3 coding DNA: TGTGCCAGCAGCTTTAACCGGGACAATAGGTCACCCCTCCACTTT. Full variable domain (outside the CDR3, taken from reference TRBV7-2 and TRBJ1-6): GAGVSQSPSNKVTEKGKDVELRCDPISGHTALYWYRQSLGQGLEFLIYFQGNSAPDKSGLPSDRFSAERTGGSVSTLTIQRTQQEDSAVYLCASSFNRDNRSPLHFGNGTRLTVT.